These 12 T cell receptor beta chains originate from one sample sequenced in a study of blood T cells in healthy people across ages. Then a second PCR, running about 6 to 12 cycles, was carried out with a sample-barcoded 5' primer and a J-beta primer mix. TCRdb re-called the 5' RACE reads with MiXCR, one entry per CDR3 protein. The profile covers around 1.5 million distinct CDR3 sequences, with around 35% appearing a single time and about 11% taken by the ten largest. Sequencing was performed on blood. The receptors come from a woman aged 30 to 39 in good health.

On this clonotype: An end of the junction differs from the germline gene, which may be a read error. The chain links TRBV7-2 to TRBJ2-7, with unresolved D. The CDR3 covers 11 residues. Germline assignment: CDR1 SGHTA and CDR2 FQGNSA. CDR3 DNA: TGTGCCGGCAGCTGGGCCTACGAGCAGTACTTC. Translated: CAGSWAYEQYF.

The chain combines TRBV27 with TRBJ2-5; a weak D match, TRBD2 (6 bases). The J call may be in error: the DNA end matches TRBJ2-7 better. This CDR3 is 13 amino acids long. The germline CDR1 and CDR2 sequences are MNHEY and SMNVEV (reference sequence). The CDR3 nucleotides are TGTGCCAGCAGTTTCGGAGGAGGGGCCGAGCAGTACTTC. Protein product: CASSFGGGAEQYF.

There are a few counts of this clonotype. The chain has TRBV5-6 and TRBJ2-7, with D perhaps TRBD2 (5 bases). CDR1 SGHDT and CDR2 YYEEEE come from the germline V gene. V was trimmed by 4 bases and J by 2 bases, leaving 13 bases between them. CDR3 size: 14 residues. CDR3 in amino acids: CASSLGREPYEQYF. Written as DNA, the CDR3 is TGTGCCAGCAGCCTAGGCCGGGAACCCTACGAGCAGTACTTC.

This clonotype was observed a few times. This chain joins TRBV12-3 or TRBV12-4 and TRBJ1-5, with a possible D match to TRBD1 (6 bases). V lost 3 bases to trimming and J lost 4 bases, with 10 bases between them. This CDR3 has 14 amino acids. CDR3 loop: CASSFLDSNQPQHF. The CDR3 region has the DNA TGTGCCAGCAGTTTCCTGGACAGTAATCAGCCCCAGCATTTT.

Worth noting for this clonotype: This could be a read error, since a much larger clone is one nucleotide away. This chain joins TRBV12-3 or TRBV12-4 and TRBJ2-3; D not resolved. The V end was cut by 6 bases, the J end by 4 bases, with 8 bases between. CDR3 length: 12 residues. The CDR3 sequence: CASRWTADTQYF. DNA for the CDR3: TGTGCCAGCAGGTGGACCGCAGATACGCAGTATTTT.

The chain couples TRBV5-4 to TRBJ2-7; D remains ambiguous. This CDR3 is 15 amino acids long. V was clipped by 0 bases and J by 4 bases, with 14 bases between them. The V gene's germline CDR1 is SGHNT and CDR2 YYREEE (reference sequence). The CDR3 sequence is CASSLEGLGVYEQYF. The CDR3 bases are TGTGCCAGCAGCTTGGAGGGCCTCGGCGTTTACGAGCAGTACTTC.

This clonotype has ten or more counts. The rearrangement links TRBV5-1 to TRBJ2-1, with D maybe TRBD2 (5 bases). This CDR3 has 13 residues. Trimming shortened V by 5 bases and J by 4 bases, and 10 bases separated the two germline ends. Germline assignment: CDR1 SGHRS and CDR2 YFSETQ. Here the CDR3 reads CASSGRGYNEQFF. Written as DNA, the CDR3 is TGCGCCAGCAGTGGCCGGGGTTACAATGAGCAGTTCTTC.

There are a few counts of this clonotype. The rearrangement uses TRBV4-1 and TRBJ2-1; TRBD2 aligns across 12 bases. After removal of 0 bases from V and 8 bases from J, the junction contained 8 bases not matched to a gene. Germline CDR1 MGHRA, CDR2 YSYEKL. The CDR3 runs to 17 residues. The CDR3 protein is CASSQESLAGGPHEQFF. Written as DNA, the CDR3 is TGCGCCAGCAGCCAAGAAAGCCTAGCGGGGGGGCCACATGAGCAGTTCTTC.

This clonotype appeared a few times. This chain joins TRBV6-6 and TRBJ1-4; 9 bases map to TRBD1. CDR3 length: 14 residues. The junction had 8 bases not matched to a gene; V was cut back by 7 bases and J by 8 bases. Per the germline V gene, CDR1 is MNHNY and CDR2 is SVGAGI (reference sequence). This CDR3 is CASTEGQGREKLFF. CDR3 DNA sequence: TGTGCCAGCACCGAAGGACAGGGGAGAGAAAAACTGTTTTTT.

This chain links TRBV11-3 with TRBJ2-5, with 7 bases fitting TRBD2. The V gene end was trimmed by 5 bases and the J gene end by 6 bases; junction bases not matched to a gene: 18. The CDR3 contains 17 residues. CDR1 and CDR2 (germline): SGHNT, YENEEA. The chain's CDR3 is CASSPYPDSSGGKTQYF. The CDR3 DNA sequence: TGTGCCAGCAGCCCATACCCGGATTCTTCGGGAGGAAAGACCCAGTACTTC.

This chain joins TRBV4-1 and TRBJ2-7, with D perhaps TRBD1 (7 bases). Germline V gene sequence: CDR1 MGHRA, CDR2 YSYEKL. CDR3 length: 15 amino acids. V shed 1 base and J shed 6 bases, with 16 bases lying between them. The CDR3 DNA reads TGCGCCAGCAGCCAAGGGAGATTCCAGGGGGGCGAGCAGTACTTC. Translation: CASSQGRFQGGEQYF.

This chain uses TRBV4-1 with TRBJ1-1; 10 bases are a match to TRBD1. Trimming cost V 0 bases and J 1 base; bases outside gene matches: 8. CDR3 size: 18 residues. In germline, CDR1 is MGHRA, CDR2 YSYEKL. The CDR3 DNA follows: TGCGCCAGCAGCCAAGAGGGGGACAGGGGATTGAGGAACACTGAAGCTTTCTTT. Its protein is CASSQEGDRGLRNTEAFF.